The 15 T cell receptor beta chains presented below share a single source sample, sequenced in a study of blood T cell repertoires in COVID-19 (dated by TCRdb to 2018 to 2021). The library relied on the immunoSEQ multiplex PCR assay. TCRdb obtained this table from immuneACCESS and retained in-frame rearrangements with V and J assigned. These tables miss some clones; where compared with another copy, unresolved V genes account for less than half of the shortfall, and the remainder is unexplained. This sample lists 250,000 or so clones; 85% to 90% were detected once. The ten largest clones add up to about 2% of the sample. The sequencing input was peripheral blood. These receptors all stem from a woman in her sixties with COVID-19, enrolled during active disease.

The chain recombines TRBV20-1 with TRBJ1-4; 7 bases agree with TRBD1. Germline values: CDR1 DFQATT, CDR2 SNEGSKA (reference sequence). The V and J ends lost 3 bases and 0 bases, in that order; junction bases with no gene match: 16. CDR3 length equals 19 residues. This CDR3 is CSASSGGQKFGATNEKLFF. CDR3 bases: TGCAGTGCTAGTAGTGGGGGACAGAAGTTCGGAGCAACTAATGAAAAACTGTTTTTT.

This rearrangement joins TRBV2 to TRBJ1-4; D remains unclear. The CDR3 extends over 14 amino acids. Trimming left V 3 bases short and J 7 bases short, with 12 bases between. Looked up from germline, CDR1 is SNHLY and CDR2 is FYNNEI. CDR3 region: CASSDVGEGEKLFF. In DNA, the CDR3 is TGTGCCAGCAGTGACGTGGGCGAAGGTGAAAAACTGTTTTTT.

This chain links TRBV7-9 with TRBJ1-1, with 7 positions matching TRBD1. Per the germline V gene, CDR1 is SEHNR and CDR2 is FQNEAQ (reference sequence). The CDR3 consists of 13 residues. With 5 bases clipped from V and 4 bases from J, the junction kept 4 bases outside the gene matches. The CDR3 reads CASSEQGLTEAFF. The CDR3 coding sequence is TGTGCCAGCAGCGAACAGGGGCTCACTGAAGCTTTCTTT.

The rearrangement uses TRBV5-6 and TRBJ1-3; no firm D call. CDR1 and CDR2 (germline): SGHDT, YYEEEE. The length of the CDR3 is 18 residues. Trimming pared 1 base from V and 0 bases from J, leaving 17 bases between. The CDR3 protein is CASSLFQVFSGSGNTIYF. In nucleotides, the CDR3 is TGTGCCAGCAGCTTGTTCCAGGTCTTTTCAGGCTCTGGAAACACCATATATTTT.

The chain couples TRBV4-1 to TRBJ2-7; 8 nucleotides agree with TRBD1. Germline assignment: CDR1 MGHRA and CDR2 YSYEKL. J lost 7 bases, V lost 2 bases, and 13 bases had no gene match. This CDR3 is built from 16 residues. The CDR3 reads CASSQIPGTGKGEQYF. CDR3 bases: TGCGCCAGCAGCCAAATACCCGGGACAGGAAAAGGGGAGCAGTACTTC.

The chain employs TRBV7-9 and TRBJ2-3; 11 bases agree with TRBD2. The CDR3 totals 19 residues. J lost 2 bases, V lost 5 bases, and 15 bases had no gene match. Germline V gene lookup returns CDR1 SEHNR and CDR2 FQNEAQ (reference sequence). The CDR3 reads CASSLSVLAGDFFTDTQYF. The CDR3 DNA reads as TGTGCCAGCAGCCTGTCGGTACTAGCGGGGGATTTCTTCACAGATACGCAGTATTTT.

This chain links TRBV7-2 with TRBJ1-2; 10 nucleotides agree with TRBD1. The CDR3 extends over 13 amino acids. The V and J ends lost 5 bases and 6 bases, in that order; junction bases with no gene match: 3. Germline CDR1 SGHTA, CDR2 FQGNSA. Here the CDR3 DNA reads TGTGCCAGCAGCCGACAGGGGGCGGATGGCTACACCTTC. Its translation: CASSRQGADGYTF.

This chain connects TRBV4-2 to TRBJ2-1; TRBD2 is a possible D gene (5 bases). CDR3 length: 14 residues. The ends were cut back, 0 bases at V and 10 bases at J, with 13 bases in the middle. Germline V gene sequence: CDR1 LGHNA, CDR2 YNFKEQ. The CDR3 bases are TGTGCCAGCAGCCAAGATGGCTACACGGGGGAGCAGTTCTTC. As protein: CASSQDGYTGEQFF.

This chain links TRBV9 with TRBJ2-1, with TRBD1 as a possible D gene (6 bases). Germline V gives CDR1 SGDLS, CDR2 YYNGEE. V lost 3 bases to trimming and J lost 6 bases, with 16 bases between them. The CDR3 has 15 amino acids. CDR3 in DNA: TGTGCCAGCAGCGGGAGTCAGGACAGCCTCAATGAGCAGTTCTTC. It encodes CASSGSQDSLNEQFF.

This clone has just one count. The J gene is TRBJ1-1, the V gene TRBV6-4; TRBD1 aligns across 9 bases. This CDR3 contains 14 residues. CDR1 MRHNA and CDR2 SNTAGT come from the germline V gene. Losses at the gene ends were 6 bases for V and 1 base for J; bases not matched to a gene: 3. The CDR3 sequence: CASSRDRENTEAFF. For the CDR3, the DNA is TGTGCCAGCAGCCGGGACAGGGAGAACACTGAAGCTTTCTTT.

The CDR3 loop reads CASSATLYRGWQETQYF. The DNA of the CDR3 is TGTGCCAGCAGCGCCACACTTTACAGGGGGTGGCAAGAGACCCAGTACTTC. This chain connects TRBV5-5 to TRBJ2-5; 8 bases line up with TRBD1. J gave up 2 bases and V 4 bases, and 13 bases lay outside the gene matches. Germline assignment: CDR1 SGHKS and CDR2 YYEKEE (reference sequence). The CDR3 runs to 17 residues.

The chain employs TRBV7-2 and TRBJ1-5; D gene uncertain. Looked up from germline, CDR1 is SGHTA and CDR2 is FQGNSA. The CDR3 contains 15 residues. V was trimmed by 1 base and J by 5 bases, leaving 12 bases between them. The CDR3 loop reads CASSLELGLHQPQHF. The DNA for the CDR3 is TGTGCCAGCAGCTTAGAACTCGGTTTACATCAGCCCCAGCATTTT. Full variable domain (missing parts from reference TRBV7-2 and TRBJ1-5): GAGVSQSPSNKVTEKGKDVELRCDPISGHTALYWYRQSLGQGLEFLIYFQGNSAPDKSGLPSDRFSAERTGGSVSTLTIQRTQQEDSAVYLCASSLELGLHQPQHFGDGTRLSIL.

The chain joins TRBV2 to TRBJ1-2; 9 nucleotides align to TRBD1. Germline CDR1 reads SNHLY; CDR2 reads FYNNEI. After removal of 11 bases from V and 8 bases from J, the junction contained 15 bases not matched to a gene. The CDR3 covers 14 residues. CDR3 residues: CAGDRSGTGYGYTF. CDR3 sequence (DNA): TGTGCCGGCGACCGCTCCGGGACAGGGTACGGCTACACCTTC.

This sequence joins TRBV6-1 and TRBJ2-2, with D possibly matching TRBD1 (6 bases). Per germline, CDR1 MNHNS and CDR2 SASEGT. The V and J ends lost 4 bases and 6 bases respectively, with 18 bases between them. CDR3 length: 16 residues. The CDR3: CASSVSRDTSAGELFF. In DNA form, the CDR3 reads TGTGCCAGCAGTGTATCCCGGGACACCTCCGCCGGGGAGCTGTTTTTT.

The CDR3 sequence is CASSRTGFEETQYF. CDR3 coding DNA: TGTGCCAGTAGCCGGACAGGGTTTGAAGAGACCCAGTACTTC. The chain has TRBV19 and TRBJ2-5; TRBD1 matches at 8 bases. The V segment lost 6 bases and the J segment 3 bases; nucleotides outside the gene matches: 6. The CDR3 is 14 amino acids. From germline, CDR1 is LNHDA and CDR2 SQIVND (reference sequence).